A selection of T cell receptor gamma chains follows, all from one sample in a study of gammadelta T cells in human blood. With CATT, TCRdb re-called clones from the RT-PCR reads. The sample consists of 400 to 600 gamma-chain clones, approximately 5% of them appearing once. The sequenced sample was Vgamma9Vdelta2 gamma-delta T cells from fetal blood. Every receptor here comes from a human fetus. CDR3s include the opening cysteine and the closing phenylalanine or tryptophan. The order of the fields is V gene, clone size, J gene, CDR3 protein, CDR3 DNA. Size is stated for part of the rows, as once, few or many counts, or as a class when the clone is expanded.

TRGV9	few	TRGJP	CALWEVHQELGKKIKVF	TGTGCCTTGTGGGAGGTGCACCAAGAGTTGGGCAAAAAAATCAAGGTATTT
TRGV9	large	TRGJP	CALWEVELGKKIKVF	TGTGCCTTGTGGGAGGTAGAGTTGGGCAAAAAAATCAAGGTATTT
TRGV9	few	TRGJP	CALWEVGKKIKVF	TGTGCCTTGTGGGAGGTGGGCAAAAAAATCAAGGTATTT
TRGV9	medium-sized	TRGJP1	CALWVGGYTTGWFKIF	TGTGCCTTGTGGGTGGGAGGATATACCACTGGTTGGTTCAAGATATTT
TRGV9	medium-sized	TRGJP	CALWEVGELGKKIKVF	TGTGCCTTGTGGGAGGTGGGAGAGTTGGGCAAAAAAATCAAGGTATTT
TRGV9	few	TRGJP	CALWEVRQELGKKIKVF	TGTGCCTTGTGGGAGGTGCGGCAAGAGTTGGGCAAAAAAATCAAGGTATTT
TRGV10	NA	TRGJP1	CAAPPTGWFKIF	TGTGCTGCCCCTCCGACTGGTTGGTTCAAGATATTT
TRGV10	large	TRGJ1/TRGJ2	CAAWSDYKKLF	TGTGCTGCGTGGAGCGATTATAAGAAACTCTTT
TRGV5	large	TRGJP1	CATWDRHTTGWFKIF	TGTGCCACCTGGGACAGGCATACCACTGGTTGGTTCAAGATATTT
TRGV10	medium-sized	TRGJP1	CAAWDYIFTGWFKIF	TGTGCTGCGTGGGATTATATTTTTACTGGTTGGTTCAAGATATTT
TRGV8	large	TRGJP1	CATWDGWFKIF	TGTGCCACCTGGGATGGTTGGTTCAAGATATTT
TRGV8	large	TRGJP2	CATWDSSDWIKTF	TGTGCCACCTGGGATAGTAGTGATTGGATCAAGACGTTT
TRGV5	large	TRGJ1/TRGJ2	CATWDRQKLF	TGTGCCACCTGGGACAGGCAGAAACTCTTT
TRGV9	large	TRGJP	CALWEVHRRQELGKKIKVF	TGTGCCTTGTGGGAGGTGCATCGCCGTCAAGAGTTGGGCAAAAAAATCAAGGTATTT
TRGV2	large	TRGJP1	CATWDGPTGWFKIF	TGTGCCACCTGGGACGGGCCCACTGGTTGGTTCAAGATATTT
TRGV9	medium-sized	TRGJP	CALWEVHGEKLGKKIKVF	TGTGCCTTGTGGGAGGTGCATGGTGAGAAGTTGGGCAAAAAAATCAAGGTATTT
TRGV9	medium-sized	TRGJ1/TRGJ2	CALWDEYYKKLF	TGTGCCTTGTGGGATGAGTATTATAAGAAACTCTTT
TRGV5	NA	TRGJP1	CATWDRLFF	TGTGCCACCTGGGACAGGCTTTTTTTT
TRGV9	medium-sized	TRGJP	CALWDEEELGKKIKVF	TGTGCCTTGTGGGATGAGGAAGAGTTGGGCAAAAAAATCAAGGTATTT
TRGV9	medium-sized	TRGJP	CALWEVKQELGKKIKVF	TGTGCCTTGTGGGAGGTTAAGCAAGAGTTGGGCAAAAAAATCAAGGTATTT
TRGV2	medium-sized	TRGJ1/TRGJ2	CATWDGPYYYKKLF	TGTGCCACCTGGGACGGGCCCTATTATTATAAGAAACTCTTT
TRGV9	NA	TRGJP	CALWDLNQELGKKIKVF	TGTGCCTTGTGGGACCTAAATCAAGAGTTGGGCAAAAAAATCAAGGTATTT
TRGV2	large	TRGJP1	CATWDGPFTGWFKIF	TGTGCCACCTGGGACGGGCCATTCACTGGTTGGTTCAAGATATTT
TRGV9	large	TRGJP	CALWEKGELGKKIKVF	TGTGCCTTGTGGGAGAAGGGTGAGTTGGGCAAAAAAATCAAGGTATTT
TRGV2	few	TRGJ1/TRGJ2	CATWDGNYKKLF	TGTGCCACCTGGGACGGGAATTATAAGAAACTCTTT
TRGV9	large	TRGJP	CALWEIQELGKKIKVF	TGTGCCTTGTGGGAGATTCAAGAGTTGGGCAAAAAAATCAAGGTATTT
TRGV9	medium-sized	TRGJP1	CALWEVTGWFKIF	TGTGCCTTGTGGGAGGTGACTGGTTGGTTCAAGATATTT
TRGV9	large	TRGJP	CALWDRQELGKKIKVF	TGTGCCTTGTGGGATCGCCAAGAGTTGGGCAAAAAAATCAAGGTATTT
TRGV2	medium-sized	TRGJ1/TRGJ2	CATWDGREIYYKKLF	TGTGCCACCTGGGACGGGCGAGAAATTTATTATAAGAAACTCTTT
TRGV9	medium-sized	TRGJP	CALWEPQELGKKIKVF	TGTGCCTTGTGGGAGCCGCAAGAGTTGGGCAAAAAAATCAAGGTATTT
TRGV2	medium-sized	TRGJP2	CATWDGRWIKTF	TGTGCCACCTGGGACGGGCGTTGGATCAAGACGTTT
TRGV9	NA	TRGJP	CALWEVGLGKKIKVF	TGTGCCTTGTGGGAGGTCGGGTTGGGCAAAAAAATCAAGGTATTT
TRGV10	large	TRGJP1	CAAWDYIYTTGWFKIF	TGTGCTGCGTGGGATTATATATATACCACTGGTTGGTTCAAGATATTT
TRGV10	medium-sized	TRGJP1	CAAWALHTTGWFKIF	TGTGCTGCGTGGGCCCTTCATACCACTGGTTGGTTCAAGATATTT
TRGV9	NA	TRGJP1	CAAWDSGWFKIF	TGTGCTGCGTGGGATTCTGGTTGGTTCAAGATATTT
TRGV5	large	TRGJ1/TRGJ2	CATWDRNYYKKLF	TGTGCCACCTGGGACAGGAATTATTATAAGAAACTCTTT
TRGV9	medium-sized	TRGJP	CALWEVRLELGKKIKVF	TGTGCCTTGTGGGAGGTGCGTTTGGAGTTGGGCAAAAAAATCAAGGTATTT
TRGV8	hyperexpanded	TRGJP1	CATWDTTGWFKIF	TGTGCCACCTGGGATACCACTGGTTGGTTCAAGATATTT
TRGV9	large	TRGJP	CALWEVRELGKKIKVF	TGTGCCTTGTGGGAGGTGCGCGAGTTGGGCAAAAAAATCAAGGTATTT
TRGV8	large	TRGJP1	CATWDRPGWFKIF	TGTGCCACCTGGGATAGGCCTGGTTGGTTCAAGATATTT
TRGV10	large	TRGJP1	CAAWDTGWFKIF	TGTGCTGCGTGGGACACTGGTTGGTTCAAGATATTT
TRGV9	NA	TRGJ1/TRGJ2	CALWEVNKKLF	TGTGCCTTGTGGGAGGTTAATAAGAAACTCTTT
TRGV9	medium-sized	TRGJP	CALWEGELGKKIKVF	TGTGCCTTGTGGGAAGGAGAGTTGGGCAAAAAAATCAAGGTATTT
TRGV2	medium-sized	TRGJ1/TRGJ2	CATWDVYYKKLF	TGTGCCACCTGGGACGTTTATTATAAGAAACTCTTT
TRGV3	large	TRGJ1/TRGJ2	CATWDRSEKLF	TGTGCCACCTGGGACAGGTCGGAGAAACTCTTT
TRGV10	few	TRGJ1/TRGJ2	CAAWGIYYKKLF	TGTGCTGCGTGGGGGATTTATTATAAGAAACTCTTT
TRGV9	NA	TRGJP	CALWEVWELGKKIKVF	TGTGCCTTGTGGGAGGTATGGGAGTTGGGCAAAAAAATCAAGGTATTT
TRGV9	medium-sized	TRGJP	CALWAVEGLGKKIKVF	TGTGCCTTGTGGGCGGTGGAAGGGTTGGGCAAAAAAATCAAGGTATTT
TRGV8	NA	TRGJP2	CATWDRRYSSDWIKTF	TGTGCCACCTGGGATAGAAGGTATAGTAGTGATTGGATCAAGACGTTT
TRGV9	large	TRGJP	CALWEVLRELGKKIKVF	TGTGCCTTGTGGGAGGTGCTGCGGGAGTTGGGCAAAAAAATCAAGGTATTT
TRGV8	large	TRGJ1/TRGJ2	CATWDYYKKLF	TGTGCCACCTGGGATTATTATAAGAAACTCTTT
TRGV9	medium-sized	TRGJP	CALWRGLGKKIKVF	TGTGCCTTGTGGAGGGGGTTGGGCAAAAAAATCAAGGTATTT
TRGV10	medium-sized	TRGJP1	CAAWTGWFKIF	TGTGCTGCGTGGACTGGTTGGTTCAAGATATTT